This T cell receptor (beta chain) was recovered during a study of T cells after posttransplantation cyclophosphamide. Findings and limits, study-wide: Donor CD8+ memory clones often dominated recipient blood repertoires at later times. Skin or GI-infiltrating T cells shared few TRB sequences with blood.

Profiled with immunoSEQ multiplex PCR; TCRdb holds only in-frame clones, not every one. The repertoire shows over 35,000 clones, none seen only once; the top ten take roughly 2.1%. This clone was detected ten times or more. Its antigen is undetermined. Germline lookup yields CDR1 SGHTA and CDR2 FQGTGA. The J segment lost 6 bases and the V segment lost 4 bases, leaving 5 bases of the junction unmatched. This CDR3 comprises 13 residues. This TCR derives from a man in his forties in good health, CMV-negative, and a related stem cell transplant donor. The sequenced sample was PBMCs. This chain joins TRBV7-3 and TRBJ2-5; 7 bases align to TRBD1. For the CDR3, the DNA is TGTGCCAGCAGCTCCCGACAGGGACAGACCCAGTACTTC. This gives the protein CASSSRQGQTQYF.